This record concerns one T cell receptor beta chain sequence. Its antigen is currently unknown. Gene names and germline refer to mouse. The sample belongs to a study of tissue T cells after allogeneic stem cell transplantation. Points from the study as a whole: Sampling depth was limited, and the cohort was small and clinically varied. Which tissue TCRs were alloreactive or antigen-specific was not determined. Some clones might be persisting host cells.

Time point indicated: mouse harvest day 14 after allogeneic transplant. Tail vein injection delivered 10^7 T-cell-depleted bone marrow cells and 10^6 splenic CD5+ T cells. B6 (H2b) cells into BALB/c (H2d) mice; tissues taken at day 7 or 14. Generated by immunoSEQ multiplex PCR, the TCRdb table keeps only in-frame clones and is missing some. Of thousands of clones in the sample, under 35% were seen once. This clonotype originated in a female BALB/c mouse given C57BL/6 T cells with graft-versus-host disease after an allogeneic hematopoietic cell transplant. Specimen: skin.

The CDR3 loop reads CASSPQGRNSPLYF. CDR3 bases read: TGTGCCAGCAGCCCCCAGGGGCGAAATTCGCCCCTCTAC. The V gene is TRBV13-3, the J gene TRBJ1-6; D is perhaps TRBD1 (6 bases). The read terminates 1 residue before the CDR3 end, so the remaining end is supplied by the germline J gene. TRBJ1-6 has ORF status, its function being uncertain. This CDR3 has 14 amino acids. The germline V and J ends were trimmed by 5 bases and 7 bases, with 13 bases remaining between them. Per the germline V gene, CDR1 is NNHDY and CDR2 is SYVADS.